These T cell receptor beta chains were read from a single sample in a study of Ad26.COV2.S vaccination and SARS-CoV-2 variants. Measured with immunoSEQ multiplex PCR; TCRdb has only the in-frame clones, and not every one. The table records around 450,000 clones, approximately 90% of them present only once. Source: peripheral blood, taken in a trial of Ad26.COV2.S vaccine versus placebo. The receptors were sampled from a person between 18 and 65 years old who received the Ad26.COV2.S COVID-19 vaccine or a placebo. Both conserved end residues are part of each CDR3. D genes are given only for firm matches. A row's size may be missing; if present it is once, few, many or a size class.

CDR3 DNA: TGTGCCAGTAGTGTGGACAGGGGAAGCACCGGGGAGCTGTTTTTT
CDR3 protein: CASSVDRGSTGELFF
clone size: .
V gene: TRBV19
J gene: TRBJ2-2
D gene: TRBD1

CDR3 DNA: TGTGCCAGCAGTCGGGCCCCGAACACCGGGGAGCTGTTTTTT
CDR3 protein: CASSRAPNTGELFF
clone size: .
V gene: TRBV3-1/TRBV3-2
J gene: TRBJ2-2
D gene: .

CDR3 DNA: TGCAGTGCTAGTTTCGTGGGCACCGGGGAGCTGTTTTTT
CDR3 protein: CSASFVGTGELFF
clone size: .
V gene: TRBV20-1
J gene: TRBJ2-2
D gene: .

CDR3 DNA: TGTGCCAGCAGTTTATCCAGGTCCTACGAGCAGTACTTC
CDR3 protein: CASSLSRSYEQYF
clone size: once
V gene: TRBV28
J gene: TRBJ2-7
D gene: .

CDR3 DNA: TGTGCCAGCAGCCAAGCGTTTTCTAGCGGCCTCCAAGAGACCCAGTACTTC
CDR3 protein: CASSQAFSSGLQETQYF
clone size: .
V gene: TRBV3-1/TRBV3-2
J gene: TRBJ2-5
D gene: TRBD2

CDR3 DNA: TGTGCCACCAGCCACCCCCGGACAGGGGGCGCCTCGGACACCGGGGAGCTGTTTTTT
CDR3 protein: CATSHPRTGGASDTGELFF
clone size: .
V gene: TRBV24-1
J gene: TRBJ2-2
D gene: TRBD1

CDR3 DNA: TGTGCCAGCAGCACAGGGGGTCGGGTAGGAAACACCATATATTTT
CDR3 protein: CASSTGGRVGNTIYF
clone size: once
V gene: TRBV28
J gene: TRBJ1-3
D gene: TRBD1

CDR3 DNA: TGTGCCAGCAGCTTAGGGGGCCCGACAGGGTGGTCTGGAAACACCATATATTTT
CDR3 protein: CASSLGGPTGWSGNTIYF
clone size: .
V gene: TRBV7-6
J gene: TRBJ1-3
D gene: TRBD1

CDR3 DNA: TGTGCTAGTGGCTATAAATCCATTATCCCGGGACTAGCGGGGGGGCCTACAAACAATGAGCAGTTCTTC
CDR3 protein: CASGYKSIIPGLAGGPTNNEQFF
clone size: .
V gene: TRBV12-5
J gene: TRBJ2-1
D gene: TRBD2

CDR3 DNA: TGTGCCAGCTCACCGGTAGGGCCCAGCTCCTACGAGCAGTACTTC
CDR3 protein: CASSPVGPSSYEQYF
clone size: .
V gene: TRBV18
J gene: TRBJ2-7
D gene: .

CDR3 DNA: TGTGCCAGCAGTACCCTATATTCACCCCTCCACTTT
CDR3 protein: CASSTLYSPLHF
clone size: .
V gene: TRBV27
J gene: TRBJ1-6
D gene: .

CDR3 DNA: TGTGCCAGCAGCTTGGTGGTCGGCAAAACCTCCTACGAGCAGTACTTC
CDR3 protein: CASSLVVGKTSYEQYF
clone size: .
V gene: TRBV5-4
J gene: TRBJ2-7
D gene: .

CDR3 DNA: TGTGCCAGCAGCTTAGGAGGGAACTTGGCGTTC
CDR3 protein: CASSLGGNLAF
clone size: .
V gene: TRBV11-2
J gene: TRBJ2-7
D gene: .

CDR3 DNA: TGTGCCAGCAGCTTATCGGCCGGGAACACTGAAGCTTTCTTT
CDR3 protein: CASSLSAGNTEAFF
clone size: .
V gene: TRBV13
J gene: TRBJ1-1
D gene: .

CDR3 DNA: TGTGCCAGCAGCACCGGGACAGGGGACCAAGAGACCCAGTACTTC
CDR3 protein: CASSTGTGDQETQYF
clone size: .
V gene: TRBV7-9
J gene: TRBJ2-5
D gene: TRBD1

CDR3 DNA: TGTGCCAGCAGCCAAGCTCGGACTAACCAAGAGACCCAGTACTTC
CDR3 protein: CASSQARTNQETQYF
clone size: .
V gene: TRBV3-1/TRBV3-2
J gene: TRBJ2-5
D gene: .

CDR3 DNA: TGTGCCAGCAGCTCCGACTTTTATAATTCACCCCTCCACTTT
CDR3 protein: CASSSDFYNSPLHF
clone size: few
V gene: TRBV11-2
J gene: TRBJ1-6
D gene: .

CDR3 DNA: TGTGCCAGCAGTCGTGGGGGACACAATGAGCAGTTCTTC
CDR3 protein: CASSRGGHNEQFF
clone size: .
V gene: TRBV6-5
J gene: TRBJ2-1
D gene: .

CDR3 DNA: TGTGCCAGCAGCCCGAGGGGGGGGGACGAGCAGTACTTC
CDR3 protein: CASSPRGGDEQYF
clone size: once
V gene: TRBV12-3/TRBV12-4
J gene: TRBJ2-7
D gene: .

CDR3 DNA: TGCGCCAGCAGCCAAGGTTGGCGACAGGGGTATAATGAAAAACTGTTTTTT
CDR3 protein: CASSQGWRQGYNEKLFF
clone size: .
V gene: TRBV4-3
J gene: TRBJ1-4
D gene: TRBD1

CDR3 DNA: TGCGCCAGCAGCCGAACAGGGGGCAATGAGCAGTTCTTC
CDR3 protein: CASSRTGGNEQFF
clone size: .
V gene: TRBV4-1
J gene: TRBJ2-1
D gene: TRBD1

CDR3 DNA: TGTGCCAGCAGCTTCCAGGGGACTATCTCTGGAAACACCATATATTTT
CDR3 protein: CASSFQGTISGNTIYF
clone size: few
V gene: TRBV7-2
J gene: TRBJ1-3
D gene: .

CDR3 DNA: TGTGCCAGCAGCCAGGGGGTTAGGGAGCAGTACTTC
CDR3 protein: CASSQGVREQYF
clone size: .
V gene: TRBV28
J gene: TRBJ2-7
D gene: TRBD1

CDR3 DNA: TGCGCCAGCAGCTTGCAAGCTAGCGGGGGAATCACCGGGGAGCTGTTTTTT
CDR3 protein: CASSLQASGGITGELFF
clone size: .
V gene: TRBV5-1
J gene: TRBJ2-2
D gene: TRBD2

CDR3 DNA: TGTGCCAGTAGTTCACTAGCGGGGGGCAATGAGCAGTTCTTC
CDR3 protein: CASSSLAGGNEQFF
clone size: .
V gene: TRBV19
J gene: TRBJ2-1
D gene: TRBD2

CDR3 DNA: TGTGCCAGCAGTAGGACTAGCGGGGGCGATGAGACCCAGTACTTC
CDR3 protein: CASSRTSGGDETQYF
clone size: .
V gene: TRBV6-5
J gene: TRBJ2-5
D gene: TRBD2

CDR3 DNA: TGTGCCAGCAGTGAATACTGGCGGGGTCCCCCGAGGGATACGCAGTATTTT
CDR3 protein: CASSEYWRGPPRDTQYF
clone size: .
V gene: TRBV6-1
J gene: TRBJ2-3
D gene: .

CDR3 DNA: TGTGCCAGCAGCTATGGAATTCAAGAGACCCAGTACTTC
CDR3 protein: CASSYGIQETQYF
clone size: once
V gene: TRBV7-8
J gene: TRBJ2-5
D gene: .

CDR3 DNA: TGTGCCTGGAGTGACTGGACTAGAGGGATCGTTGGGAGCACAGATACGCAGTATTTT
CDR3 protein: CAWSDWTRGIVGSTDTQYF
clone size: .
V gene: TRBV30
J gene: TRBJ2-3
D gene: TRBD2

CDR3 DNA: TGCGCCAGCAGCCGACGGGACAGGTCCCCAGATACGCAGTATTTT
CDR3 protein: CASSRRDRSPDTQYF
clone size: .
V gene: TRBV4-3
J gene: TRBJ2-3
D gene: TRBD1

CDR3 DNA: TGTGCCAGCAGCTCCTTATACGGGGAGCTGTTTTTT
CDR3 protein: CASSSLYGELFF
clone size: .
V gene: TRBV5-4
J gene: TRBJ2-2
D gene: .

CDR3 DNA: TGTGCCAGCAGCGCCGGAGACAATGAGCAGTTCTTC
CDR3 protein: CASSAGDNEQFF
clone size: .
V gene: TRBV5-6
J gene: TRBJ2-1
D gene: .

CDR3 DNA: TGTGCCATCAGTGAGGCGGACGGAGTCAATTCACCCCTCCACTTT
CDR3 protein: CAISEADGVNSPLHF
clone size: once
V gene: TRBV10-3
J gene: TRBJ1-6
D gene: .

CDR3 DNA: TGTGCCAGCAGCTTAGGTTCGGAGGTCGAGACCCAGTACTTC
CDR3 protein: CASSLGSEVETQYF
clone size: once
V gene: TRBV11-2
J gene: TRBJ2-5
D gene: .

CDR3 DNA: TGTGCCAGCAGGGTATCGCTCAGGGGGTATGCGTCCTACGAGCAGTACTTC
CDR3 protein: CASRVSLRGYASYEQYF
clone size: few
V gene: TRBV2
J gene: TRBJ2-7
D gene: TRBD1

CDR3 DNA: TGCGCCAGCGGTCGAGACAGAACCTCCTACGAGCAGTACTTC
CDR3 protein: CASGRDRTSYEQYF
clone size: .
V gene: TRBV5-1
J gene: TRBJ2-7
D gene: .

CDR3 DNA: TGTGCCAGCAGCTTATCGCGGGGCGTGGAGACCCAGTACTTC
CDR3 protein: CASSLSRGVETQYF
clone size: .
V gene: TRBV7-2
J gene: TRBJ2-5
D gene: .

CDR3 DNA: TGCGCCAGCAGCAAGCCGGGACTAGCGGGGGGTAAGAACACCGGGGAGCTGTTTTTT
CDR3 protein: CASSKPGLAGGKNTGELFF
clone size: .
V gene: TRBV5-1
J gene: TRBJ2-2
D gene: TRBD2

CDR3 DNA: TGTGCCAGCAGTCCCCGGACAGTAACCGGCGCGGAGACCCAGTACTTC
CDR3 protein: CASSPRTVTGAETQYF
clone size: .
V gene: TRBV7-8
J gene: TRBJ2-5
D gene: .

CDR3 DNA: TGTGCCAGCAGCCCTACGGGTGGGGCTGATACGCAGTATTTT
CDR3 protein: CASSPTGGADTQYF
clone size: .
V gene: TRBV11-2
J gene: TRBJ2-3
D gene: .

CDR3 DNA: TGCGCCAGCAGAGGTGAGGAGGTCTCTGGGGCCAACGTCCTGACTTTC
CDR3 protein: CASRGEEVSGANVLTF
clone size: .
V gene: TRBV5-1
J gene: TRBJ2-6
D gene: .

CDR3 DNA: TGCGCCAGCAGCCACACCGGGACAGTATATTCACCCCTCCACTTT
CDR3 protein: CASSHTGTVYSPLHF
clone size: few
V gene: TRBV4-1
J gene: TRBJ1-6
D gene: TRBD1

CDR3 DNA: TGTGCCAGCAAATCCTCAGCAGGGGGGGCCGGGGAGCTGTTTTTT
CDR3 protein: CASKSSAGGAGELFF
clone size: few
V gene: TRBV2
J gene: TRBJ2-2
D gene: .

CDR3 DNA: TGCGCCAGCAGCCAGGGTGGGCTGGGCTACGAGCAGTACTTC
CDR3 protein: CASSQGGLGYEQYF
clone size: .
V gene: TRBV4-1
J gene: TRBJ2-7
D gene: .

CDR3 DNA: TGTGCCAGCAGCTTAGAACTAGCGGGAGTAGGGACGCAGTATTTT
CDR3 protein: CASSLELAGVGTQYF
clone size: .
V gene: TRBV7-2
J gene: TRBJ2-3
D gene: TRBD2